Presented here are 30 T cell receptor beta chains from one specimen sequenced in a study of radiotherapy plus CTLA-4 blockade in lung cancer. Generated by immunoSEQ multiplex PCR, the TCRdb table keeps only in-frame clones and is missing some. This table holds 80,000 to 100,000 clones, approximately 74% found once. Sequencing used peripheral blood, obtained from a patient treated with radiotherapy plus ipilimumab. Every receptor here comes from a human donor with non-small cell lung cancer who had a partial response to radiotherapy plus ipilimumab. Some clones in this sample may be carry-over from other donors' samples.

The rearrangement uses TRBV5-1 and TRBJ2-1, with 13 bases lining up with TRBD2. This CDR3 has 16 amino acids. The J segment lost 7 bases and the V segment lost 4 bases, leaving 8 bases of the junction unmatched. Germline V gene lookup returns CDR1 SGHRS and CDR2 YFSETQ. For the CDR3, the DNA is TGCGCCAGCAGCCCTCCCACTAGCGGGGGGGCAAATGAGCAGTTCTTC. Amino acids: CASSPPTSGGANEQFF.

This clone came up once. V usage is TRBV5-1 and J usage is TRBJ1-2, with D perhaps matching TRBD1 (5 bases). The CDR3 sequence is 16 residues long. The V end lost 0 bases, the J end lost 4 bases, and 16 bases lay between the germline ends. Germline V gene data show CDR1 as SGHRS and CDR2 as YFSETQ. CDR3 amino acids: CASSLAIRQNIYGYTF. CDR3 DNA sequence: TGCGCCAGCAGCTTGGCTATCAGACAGAATATCTATGGCTACACCTTC.

The rearrangement joins TRBV7-2 to TRBJ2-3, with 7 bases fitting TRBD2. Trimming at V came to 3 bases and at J to 6 bases, leaving 9 bases not matched to a gene. This CDR3 has 15 residues. Germline CDR1 reads SGHTA; CDR2 reads FQGNSA. Written as DNA, the CDR3 is TGTGCCAGCAGCTTGGGACTACGACTTGGTGATACGCAGTATTTT. It translates to CASSLGLRLGDTQYF.

The chain couples TRBV7-3 to TRBJ2-3; no clear D. This CDR3 is 14 amino acids long. Germline V gene sequence: CDR1 SGHTA, CDR2 FQGTGA. V lost 5 bases, J lost 0 bases, and 9 bases lay in between. This chain's CDR3 is CASSAGKSTDTQYF. In DNA form, the CDR3 reads TGTGCCAGCAGCGCAGGAAAGAGCACAGATACGCAGTATTTT.

This sequence joins TRBV4-2 and TRBJ2-7, with TRBD1 matching 10 bases. There are 16 residues in the CDR3. V shed 1 base and J 4 bases; nucleotides not matched to a gene: 7. Germline CDR1 is LGHNA and CDR2 is YNFKEQ. The CDR3 DNA is TGTGCCAGCAGCCAAGCATTTGGGGACAGGGGATACGAGCAGTACTTC. Translated: CASSQAFGDRGYEQYF.

The V call is TRBV5-1, the J call TRBJ2-2; 13 nucleotides match TRBD2. CDR1 SGHRS and CDR2 YFSETQ come from the germline V gene. Unmatched junction bases numbered 13, after V lost 4 bases and J lost 7 bases. This CDR3 has 18 amino acids. Written as DNA, the CDR3 is TGCGCCAGCAGCCGTTATCGCGGGACTAGCGGGACAGGCGGGGAGCTGTTTTTT. Protein product: CASSRYRGTSGTGGELFF.

V usage is TRBV6-5 and J usage is TRBJ2-1; perhaps TRBD2 as D (5 bases). Trimming cost V 5 bases and J 6 bases, with 17 bases left between them. The CDR3 loop spans 15 amino acids. CDR1 is MNHEY and CDR2 is SVGAGI in the germline V gene. Written as DNA, the CDR3 is TGTGCCAGCAGTAATGGACGATACCGGGGCAATGAGCAGTTCTTC. Encoded protein: CASSNGRYRGNEQFF.

The chain joins TRBV21-1 to TRBJ2-3; whether TRBD2, the table's D call, matches the DNA was not checked. TRBV21-1 is a recognized pseudogene. This CDR3 has 15 amino acids. CDR3 nucleotides: TGTGCCAGCAGCAAAGGTGAGGGAGTTGCAGATACGCAGTATTTT. This translates into CASSKGEGVADTQYF.

This clone came up a few times. V usage is TRBV5-1 and J usage is TRBJ2-5; D gene ambiguous. The CDR3 is made up of 13 amino acids. The germline CDR1 and CDR2 sequences are SGHRS and YFSETQ. Trimming removed 5 bases from V and 2 bases from J, with 10 bases in between. The CDR3 is CASSLQTQETQYF. The CDR3 DNA is TGCGCCAGCAGTCTGCAGACACAAGAGACCCAGTACTTC. The variable domain in full, completed from reference TRBV5-1 and TRBJ2-5, reads KAGVTQTPRYLIKTRGQQVTLSCSPISGHRSVSWYQQTPGQGLQFLFEYFSETQRNKGNFPGRFSGRQFSNSRSEMNVSTLELGDSALYLCASSLQTQETQYFGPGTRLLVL.

CDR3 sequence (DNA): TGTGCCAGCAGCGTTGATCTAGCTGGTAACACTGAAGCTTTCTTT. It yields the protein CASSVDLAGNTEAFF. The chain combines TRBV9 with TRBJ1-1; D is unclear. V lost 2 bases and J 2 bases, leaving 13 bases between the germline ends. Germline CDR1 reads SGDLS; CDR2 reads YYNGEE. This CDR3 has 15 residues.

The V call is TRBV7-8, the J call TRBJ2-3, with TRBD2 matching over 7 bases. The V segment lost 0 bases and the J segment 1 base; nucleotides outside the gene matches: 7. The CDR3 length is 17 residues. Germline-derived CDR1 and CDR2 are SGHVS and FQNEAQ. The CDR3 region has the DNA TGTGCCAGCAGCTTAGCGCGACGGGCGGGAGGCACAGATACGCAGTATTTT. Translated, it gives CASSLARRAGGTDTQYF.

This clone was detected once. The V gene is TRBV6-5, the J gene TRBJ2-3, with D possibly TRBD1 on 6 matching bases. Germline CDR1 is MNHEY and CDR2 is SVGAGI. The CDR3 has 14 residues. Trimming shortened V by 5 bases and J by 7 bases, and 16 bases separated the two germline ends. The CDR3 DNA is TGTGCCAGCAGTCCGACAGGATCACTTAATACGCAGTATTTT. Translated: CASSPTGSLNTQYF.

This clone was seen a handful of times. The chain is built from TRBV5-4 and TRBJ2-3; 7 nucleotides match TRBD2. CDR3 size: 19 residues. V shed 4 bases, J shed 7 bases, and the junction held 24 bases outside the gene matches. Germline V gene sequence: CDR1 SGHNT, CDR2 YYREEE (reference sequence). The CDR3 coding sequence is TGTGCCAGCAGCCCGACGGTGTTGAATTGGCGGGAGCGTACGAATACGCAGTATTTT. It is translated as CASSPTVLNWRERTNTQYF.

A few counts support this clone. V gene TRBV28 combines with J gene TRBJ1-1, with D unclear. Trimming removed 2 bases from V and 3 bases from J, with 16 bases in between. CDR1 and CDR2 from the germline V gene are MDHEN and SYDVKM. There are 16 residues in the CDR3. CDR3 nucleotides: TGTGCCAGCAGTTTAGCCACCAGCGCCTTGGACACTGAAGCTTTCTTT. It translates to CASSLATSALDTEAFF.

V gene TRBV28 combines with J gene TRBJ2-7; perhaps TRBD1 as D (7 bases). The V gene's germline CDR1 is MDHEN and CDR2 SYDVKM. The CDR3 consists of 15 residues. V was trimmed by 5 bases and J by 0 bases, leaving 14 bases between them. The CDR3 DNA sequence: TGTGCCAGCAGTAGCAGGGGGGCCAGCTCCTACGAGCAGTACTTC. It specifies CASSSRGASSYEQYF.

A few counts support this clone. The rearrangement uses TRBV20-1 and TRBJ1-2, with unresolved D. Per the germline V gene, CDR1 is DFQATT and CDR2 is SNEGSKA (reference sequence). Deletions cut 3 bases from V and 7 bases from J, with 9 bases between. The CDR3 contains 11 residues. The CDR3 region has the DNA TGCAGTGCTAGCCTCCGTGTTGGCTACACCTTC. Translating it yields CSASLRVGYTF.

The chain links TRBV7-2 to TRBJ2-7, with 8 positions matching TRBD1. CDR1 is SGHTA and CDR2 is FQGNSA in the germline V gene. V dropped 4 bases and J dropped 2; count of bases not matched to a gene: 4. The CDR3 length is 14 residues. For the CDR3, the DNA is TGTGCCAGCAGCTCCCGACAGGGGACCTACGAGCAGTACTTC. This codes for CASSSRQGTYEQYF. The variable domain in full, with the rest retrieved from reference TRBV7-2 and TRBJ2-7, is GAGVSQSPSNKVTEKGKDVELRCDPISGHTALYWYRQSLGQGLEFLIYFQGNSAPDKSGLPSDRFSAERTGGSVSTLTIQRTQQEDSAVYLCASSSRQGTYEQYFGPGTRLTVT.

This chain joins TRBV5-1 and TRBJ2-3; D may be TRBD2 (6 bases). CDR1 and CDR2 (germline): SGHRS, YFSETQ. The CDR3 totals 15 residues. The V end lost 3 bases, the J end lost 3 bases, and 14 bases lay between the germline ends. The CDR3 coding sequence is TGCGCCAGCAGCTCGGAGGGATCTGTAACAGATACGCAGTATTTT. The encoded protein is CASSSEGSVTDTQYF.

The chain couples TRBV30 to TRBJ1-1; 10 positions match TRBD1. Germline trimming cut 5 bases from V and 0 bases from J; bases unmatched to any gene: 6. Germline V gene lookup returns CDR1 GTSNPN and CDR2 SVGIG (reference sequence). This CDR3 comprises 15 residues. CDR3 in DNA: TGTGCCTGGCTTGGACAGGGGGGGGTGAACACTGAAGCTTTCTTT. Translation: CAWLGQGGVNTEAFF.

The rearrangement joins TRBV7-3 to TRBJ2-1, with 12 bases that match TRBD2. The CDR3 extends over 17 amino acids. From germline, CDR1 is SGHTA and CDR2 FQGTGA. Trimming took 5 bases from V and 5 from J; bases not matched to a gene: 10. DNA for the CDR3: TGTGCCAGCAGCCTCAAGACTAGCGGGGGCCCCCACAATGAGCAGTTCTTC. Translation: CASSLKTSGGPHNEQFF.

The chain couples TRBV2 to TRBJ2-1; D call uncertain. V lost 3 bases to trimming and J lost 6 bases, with 12 bases between them. The CDR3 extends over 14 amino acids. Germline loops: CDR1 SNHLY, CDR2 FYNNEI. CDR3 in DNA: TGTGCCAGCAGTGATTGGGTCGACATCAATGAGCAGTTCTTC. This gives the protein CASSDWVDINEQFF.

This chain connects TRBV7-9 to TRBJ2-1, with 13 nucleotides matching TRBD2. Germline V gene lookup returns CDR1 SEHNR and CDR2 FQNEAQ (reference sequence). The CDR3 runs 15 residues. V shed 5 bases and J 7 bases; nucleotides not matched to a gene: 5. This CDR3 is CASSRTSGSRNEQFF. Written as DNA, the CDR3 is TGTGCCAGCAGCAGGACTAGCGGGAGTAGGAATGAGCAGTTCTTC.

A few counts support this clone. The gene calls are TRBV7-7 and TRBJ2-3; the D gene is possibly TRBD2 (7 bases). The ends were cut back, 1 base at V and 4 bases at J, with 9 bases in the middle. CDR3 length: 14 residues. Germline V gives CDR1 SSHAT, CDR2 FNYEAQ (reference sequence). CDR3 sequence: CASSLGGGADTQYF. DNA for the CDR3: TGTGCCAGCAGCTTAGGAGGGGGGGCAGATACGCAGTATTTT.

This clone was detected only once. The J gene is TRBJ2-5, the V gene TRBV19, with TRBD1 matching over 9 bases. Germline V gene lookup returns CDR1 LNHDA and CDR2 SQIVND (reference sequence). V dropped 4 bases and J dropped 5; count of bases not matched to a gene: 11. CDR3 length: 16 amino acids. The CDR3 coding sequence is TGTGCCAGTAGTAGATACCTCCGGGACAGGGAGGAGACCCAGTACTTC. It yields the protein CASSRYLRDREETQYF.

The chain employs TRBV5-4 and TRBJ2-7; D gene ambiguous. Per germline, CDR1 SGHNT and CDR2 YYREEE (reference sequence). This CDR3 contains 11 residues. V lost 4 bases and J lost 3, with 5 bases in between. CDR3 residues: CASSANYEQYF. The DNA of the CDR3 is TGTGCCAGCAGCGCGAACTACGAGCAGTACTTC. The complete variable domain, with remaining parts taken from reference TRBV5-4 and TRBJ2-7, reads ETGVTQSPTHLIKTRGQQVTLRCSSQSGHNTVSWYQQALGQGPQFIFQYYREEENGRGNFPPRFSGLQFPNYSSELNVNALELDDSALYLCASSANYEQYFGPGTRLTVT.

The chain joins TRBV28 to TRBJ1-2, with D unresolved. Trimming shortened V by 5 bases and J by 8 bases, and 12 bases separated the two germline ends. This CDR3 contains 12 residues. Germline V gene sequence: CDR1 MDHEN, CDR2 SYDVKM. CDR3 region: CASSTQMLGYTF. Written as DNA, the CDR3 is TGTGCCAGCAGTACCCAGATGTTGGGCTACACCTTC.

The V gene is TRBV19, the J gene TRBJ1-6; the D gene is possibly TRBD1 (5 bases). Per the germline V gene, CDR1 is LNHDA and CDR2 is SQIVND (reference sequence). The ends were cut back, 11 bases at V and 19 bases at J, with 51 bases in the middle. CDR3 size: 21 residues. CDR3 bases: TGTGCCGCCCACGAGGGAAGTTCTCACCACTGGGGGGGGTATTGGTACCCGCTGTATCACTTT. Protein product: CAAHEGSSHHWGGYWYPLYHF.

This clone was detected only once. V is TRBV18 and J is TRBJ1-1; D unclear. The CDR3 totals 14 residues. The ends were cut back, 2 bases at V and 1 base at J, with 8 bases in the middle. Germline values: CDR1 KGHSH, CDR2 LQKENI. The CDR3 reads CASSPSSKNTEAFF. In DNA, the CDR3 is TGTGCCAGCTCACCATCGAGCAAGAACACTGAAGCTTTCTTT.

This chain links TRBV29-1 with TRBJ1-1; 8 bases fit TRBD1. Unmatched junction bases numbered 8, after V lost 7 bases and J lost 1 base. The CDR3 is 14 residues long. In germline, CDR1 is SQVTM, CDR2 ANQGSEA. The CDR3: CSGTSGTGNTEAFF. The CDR3 DNA sequence: TGCAGCGGAACCTCCGGGACAGGGAACACTGAAGCTTTCTTT.

This clone is a singleton in its sample. The chain is built from TRBV29-1 and TRBJ2-2, with unresolved D. V was clipped by 4 bases and J by 3 bases, with 3 bases between them. The CDR3 is made up of 11 amino acids. Germline CDR1 SQVTM, CDR2 ANQGSEA. CDR3 DNA sequence: TGCAGCGTTGTCGACACCGGGGAGCTGTTTTTT. Amino acids: CSVVDTGELFF.